Presented here are 29 T cell receptor beta chains from one specimen sequenced in a study of Ad26.COV2.S vaccination and SARS-CoV-2 variants. Clones were sequenced by immunoSEQ multiplex PCR, and TCRdb holds only the in-frame ones, with some missing. The table lists about 350,000 clones, roughly 91% of them singletons, with around 5.3% in the top ten. Treatment of the sample: over 15 received Ad26.COV2.S at low or high dose, single or two shots; 5 received placebo; per-sample allocation not given. Following the first vaccine or placebo injection, samples were taken on day 63. The sequencing here drew on peripheral blood, taken in a trial of Ad26.COV2.S vaccine versus placebo. These receptor sequences come from a person between 18 and 65 years old who received the Ad26.COV2.S COVID-19 vaccine or a placebo.

The genes are TRBV28 and TRBJ1-5, with TRBD1 matching over 8 bases. With V trimmed by 5 bases and J by 6 bases, 12 bases remained unmatched. Germline V gives CDR1 MDHEN, CDR2 SYDVKM. The CDR3 length is 16 residues. Here the CDR3 reads CASSTLSGTGLQPQHF. DNA for the CDR3: TGTGCCAGCAGTACTCTCTCCGGGACAGGCCTTCAGCCCCAGCATTTT.

V and J are TRBV12-3 or TRBV12-4 and TRBJ2-1; no clear D gene. The CDR3 loop spans 13 amino acids. Trimming took off 6 bases at V and 4 bases at J, with 10 bases between the two ends. The CDR3 DNA sequence: TGTGCCAGCAGCCCGGAGTCTTACAATGAGCAGTTCTTC. This encodes CASSPESYNEQFF.

V gene TRBV5-1 combines with J gene TRBJ2-5, with TRBD2 identical over 8 bases. The CDR3 length is 13 residues. CDR1 is SGHRS, CDR2 YFSETQ, per germline. The V segment lost 4 bases and the J segment 4 bases; nucleotides outside the gene matches: 3. The CDR3 is CASSLRGGETQYF. DNA of the CDR3: TGCGCCAGCAGCCTCCGGGGGGGAGAGACCCAGTACTTC.

In its sample, this clone was seen many times. The chain uses TRBV19 and TRBJ2-1; possibly TRBD1 for D (5 bases). The CDR3 contains 14 residues. From germline, CDR1 is LNHDA and CDR2 SQIVND (reference sequence). Trimming removed 1 base at V and 5 bases at J, with 9 bases between. CDR3 region: CASSIGGLDNEQFF. CDR3 nucleotides: TGTGCCAGTAGTATAGGGGGCCTCGACAATGAGCAGTTCTTC.

The chain recombines TRBV12-3 or TRBV12-4 with TRBJ1-2; D possibly corresponds to TRBD1 (5 bases). The V and J ends lost 1 base and 7 bases respectively, with 7 bases between them. CDR3 length equals 12 residues. The CDR3 reads CASSLGGGGYTF. CDR3 DNA: TGTGCCAGCAGTTTAGGGGGGGGTGGCTACACCTTC.

V gene TRBV4-2 combines with J gene TRBJ1-5, with D tentatively TRBD1 (5 bases). CDR1 LGHNA and CDR2 YNFKEQ come from the germline V gene. The V and J ends lost 0 bases and 7 bases respectively, with 19 bases between them. This CDR3 is built from 17 residues. CDR3 sequence (DNA): TGTGCCAGCAGCCAAGAAGTTGAGGCAGGTCACAGGCAGCCCCAGCATTTT. Translated, it gives CASSQEVEAGHRQPQHF.

This chain links TRBV5-1 with TRBJ2-7; 9 bases align to TRBD1. The germline gives CDR1 SGHRS, CDR2 YFSETQ. V was clipped by 2 bases and J by 4 bases; unmatched bases: 4. The CDR3 extends over 14 amino acids. The CDR3 here is CASSLTGGLYEQYF. DNA of the CDR3: TGCGCCAGCAGCTTAACAGGGGGCTTGTACGAGCAGTACTTC.

In its sample, this clone was seen a few times. This chain joins TRBV2 and TRBJ1-1; possibly TRBD1 for D (6 bases). CDR3 size: 14 residues. Trimming removed 10 bases at V and 0 bases at J, with 15 bases between. Germline loops: CDR1 SNHLY, CDR2 FYNNEI. Written as DNA, the CDR3 is TGTGCCAACGCTGCGAGGGGGATGAACACTGAAGCTTTCTTT. This sequence encodes CANAARGMNTEAFF.

V gene TRBV21-1 combines with J gene TRBJ2-7. TRBV21-1 is noted as a pseudogene. The CDR3 spans 19 residues. This CDR3 is CASSRRAYPRHNGVWGQYF. The CDR3, as DNA: TGTGCCAGCAGCAGGCGAGCCTACCCCCGACATAACGGAGTTTGGGGGCAGTACTTC.

The rearrangement joins TRBV6-2 or TRBV6-3 to TRBJ1-2, with TRBD1 as a possible D gene (5 bases). The CDR3 is 15 residues long. Per the germline V gene, CDR1 is MNHEY and CDR2 is SVGEGT. Deletions cut 4 bases from V and 0 bases from J, with 12 bases between. The chain's CDR3 is CASSSPGTTNYGYTF. The CDR3 nucleotides are TGTGCCAGCAGTTCTCCGGGGACCACTAACTATGGCTACACCTTC.

The J gene is TRBJ2-5, the V gene TRBV2; no clear D gene. Germline CDR1 reads SNHLY; CDR2 reads FYNNEI. Trimming removed 2 bases from V and 3 bases from J, with 10 bases in between. The CDR3 has 14 amino acids. The CDR3, as DNA: TGTGCCAGCAGTGAACGGGCAGGCAAAGAGACCCAGTACTTC. Amino acids: CASSERAGKETQYF.

The chain combines TRBV5-6 with TRBJ2-2; D gene uncertain. Germline CDR1 reads SGHDT; CDR2 reads YYEEEE. The germline V and J ends were trimmed by 0 bases and 5 bases, with 8 bases remaining between them. The length of the CDR3 is 14 residues. CDR3 DNA: TGTGCCAGCAGCTTGGTGGTACTAACCGGGGAGCTGTTTTTT. Protein: CASSLVVLTGELFF.

The chain is built from TRBV6-1 and TRBJ2-1, with TRBD1 identical over 7 bases. Losses at the gene ends were 4 bases for V and 2 bases for J; bases not matched to a gene: 8. CDR1 and CDR2 (germline): MNHNS, SASEGT. The CDR3 runs to 16 residues. The CDR3 spells CASSVSRGLTYNEQFF. In DNA, the CDR3 is TGTGCCAGCAGTGTCAGTAGGGGGCTCACCTACAATGAGCAGTTCTTC.

The chain employs TRBV11-3 and TRBJ1-1; maybe TRBD1 (6 bases). The CDR3 has 13 residues. Deletions cut 5 bases from V and 8 bases from J, with 15 bases between. Germline V gene lookup returns CDR1 SGHNT and CDR2 YENEEA. The CDR3 DNA reads as TGTGCCAGCAGCCGAGACCGGGACAAAGAAGCTTTCTTT. The encoded protein is CASSRDRDKEAFF.

V gene TRBV19 combines with J gene TRBJ1-4; 7 bases align to TRBD1. Germline V gene data show CDR1 as LNHDA and CDR2 as SQIVND (reference sequence). This CDR3 comprises 15 residues. The J segment lost 8 bases and the V segment lost 1 base, leaving 7 bases of the junction unmatched. CDR3 protein: CASSIGQGGTEKLFF. The CDR3 DNA reads as TGTGCCAGTAGTATAGGACAGGGTGGAACAGAAAAACTGTTTTTT. The variable domain in full, with the rest retrieved from reference TRBV19 and TRBJ1-4, is DGGITQSPKYLFRKEGQNVTLSCEQNLNHDAMYWYRQDPGQGLRLIYYSQIVNDFQKGDIAEGYSVSREKKESFPLTVTSAQKNPTAFYLCASSIGQGGTEKLFFGSGTQLSVL.

The chain is built from TRBV29-1 and TRBJ2-3, with 8 bases aligning to TRBD1. Trimming took 0 bases from V and 2 from J; bases not matched to a gene: 1. Germline V gives CDR1 SQVTM, CDR2 ANQGSEA. This CDR3 region has 14 residues. In DNA, the CDR3 is TGCAGCGTTGAAGAGGGACAGGCCACAGATACGCAGTATTTT. Protein: CSVEEGQATDTQYF.

By frequency in the sample, this clone is medium-sized. The gene calls are TRBV6-4 and TRBJ2-3, with TRBD2 identical over 12 bases. After removal of 5 bases from V and 3 bases from J, the junction contained 6 bases not matched to a gene. This CDR3 spans 16 amino acids. CDR1 MRHNA and CDR2 SNTAGT come from the germline V gene. CDR3 in amino acids: CASSPAGTSGTDTQYF. CDR3 sequence (DNA): TGTGCCAGCAGTCCGGCCGGGACTAGCGGGACAGATACGCAGTATTTT.

This clone is a singleton in its sample. This CDR3 reads CASSENRGHETQYF. DNA of the CDR3: TGTGCCAGCAGCGAAAACAGGGGGCATGAGACCCAGTACTTC. The gene calls are TRBV7-2 and TRBJ2-5; TRBD1 matches 9 bases. CDR3 length equals 14 residues. J gave up 5 bases and V 5 bases, and 6 bases lay outside the gene matches. The germline CDR1 and CDR2 sequences are SGHTA and FQGNSA. Variable domain in full (rest from reference TRBV7-2 and TRBJ2-5): GAGVSQSPSNKVTEKGKDVELRCDPISGHTALYWYRQSLGQGLEFLIYFQGNSAPDKSGLPSDRFSAERTGGSVSTLTIQRTQQEDSAVYLCASSENRGHETQYFGPGTRLLVL.

The V call is TRBV5-1, the J call TRBJ2-3, with TRBD2 identical over 12 bases. The V gene's germline CDR1 is SGHRS and CDR2 YFSETQ. The CDR3 runs to 18 residues. V trimming: 0 bases; J trimming: 2 bases; junction bases outside the gene matches: 7. The CDR3 DNA sequence: TGCGCCAGCAGCTTGGGTCTCTCTAGCGGGAGGGACACAGATACGCAGTATTTT. This sequence encodes CASSLGLSSGRDTDTQYF.

The V call is TRBV11-1, the J call TRBJ2-7; D uncertain. The CDR3 sequence is 14 residues long. Trimming stripped 2 bases from V and 2 bases from J, with 10 bases between. The germline V gene encodes CDR1 SGHAT and CDR2 FQDESV (reference sequence). Written as DNA, the CDR3 is TGTGCCAGCAGCTTACTGCCAGCGACCTACGAGCAGTACTTC. As protein: CASSLLPATYEQYF.

This rearrangement joins TRBV3-1 (or the pseudogene TRBV3-2) to TRBJ2-1; 9 bases are a match to TRBD2. This CDR3 region has 18 residues. Per germline, CDR1 LGHDT and CDR2 YNNKEL (reference sequence). V lost 2 bases to trimming and J lost 7 bases; unmatched junction nucleotides: 15. The CDR3 nucleotides read TGTGCCAGCAGCCAATTCGGGGGACTTGCGGGAGGGTGGAATGAGCAGTTCTTC. Encoded protein: CASSQFGGLAGGWNEQFF.

The chain uses TRBV18 and TRBJ2-5, with D perhaps being TRBD1 or TRBD2 (5 bases each). V gave up 2 bases and J gave up 3 bases, with 10 bases separating them. CDR1 KGHSH and CDR2 LQKENI come from the germline V gene. This CDR3 spans 14 amino acids. CDR3 sequence: CASSPTGTEETQYF. CDR3 nucleotide sequence: TGTGCCAGCTCACCAACCGGGACGGAAGAGACCCAGTACTTC.

The V and J genes are TRBV2 and TRBJ2-3, with 14 bases fitting TRBD2. Germline CDR1 reads SNHLY; CDR2 reads FYNNEI. This CDR3 comprises 15 residues. V lost 6 bases, J lost 7 bases, and 6 bases stayed unmatched. In DNA, the CDR3 is TGTGCCAGCAGCGGGGGACTAGCGGGAGTAAATACGCAGTATTTT. This translates into CASSGGLAGVNTQYF.

The V gene is TRBV7-9, the J gene TRBJ2-7, with D unresolved. The CDR3 is 12 residues long. Trimming took 6 bases from V and 1 from J, leaving 7 bases between them. Germline loops: CDR1 SEHNR, CDR2 FQNEAQ (reference sequence). The chain's CDR3 is CASRHESYEQYF. The CDR3, as DNA: TGTGCCAGCAGACACGAGTCCTACGAGCAGTACTTC. Full variable domain (remainder filled in from reference TRBV7-9 and TRBJ2-7): DTGVSQNPRHKITKRGQNVTFRCDPISEHNRLYWYRQTLGQGPEFLTYFQNEAQLEKSRLLSDRFSAERPKGSFSTLEIQRTEQGDSAMYLCASRHESYEQYFGPGTRLTVT.

The chain uses TRBV5-6 and TRBJ2-3, with 11 bases that match TRBD2. CDR1 is SGHDT and CDR2 is YYEEEE in the germline V gene. This CDR3 region has 16 residues. V was clipped by 6 bases and J by 2 bases; unmatched bases: 8. The CDR3 DNA follows: TGTGCCAGCATGAAAAGGACTAGCGGGTTCACAGATACGCAGTATTTT. It is translated as CASMKRTSGFTDTQYF.

V and J are TRBV9 and TRBJ2-2, with TRBD1 matching 8 bases. Losses at the gene ends were 0 bases for V and 4 bases for J; bases not matched to a gene: 2. There are 15 residues in the CDR3. Germline V gene sequence: CDR1 SGDLS, CDR2 YYNGEE. CDR3 sequence (DNA): TGTGCCAGCAGCGTAGGACAGGGGCCCACCGGGGAGCTGTTTTTT. This gives the protein CASSVGQGPTGELFF.

The chain links TRBV7-3 to TRBJ1-1; D unclear. V was cut by 2 bases and J by 2 bases, with 6 bases left in between. The CDR3 totals 13 residues. Germline lookup yields CDR1 SGHTA and CDR2 FQGTGA. The CDR3 DNA reads as TGTGCCAGCAGCTTACAGGAAAACACTGAAGCTTTCTTT. This translates into CASSLQENTEAFF.

This chain uses TRBV20-1 with TRBJ2-1; TRBD1 aligns across 8 bases. The junction had 8 bases not matched to a gene; V was cut back by 5 bases and J by 5 bases. The CDR3 loop spans 14 amino acids. Germline CDR1 reads DFQATT; CDR2 reads SNEGSKA (reference sequence). The CDR3 DNA reads as TGCAGTGCTGGTGACAGGGGTGTCCACAATGAGCAGTTCTTC. It translates to CSAGDRGVHNEQFF.

This chain uses TRBV4-1 with TRBJ2-1; 12 bases map to TRBD2. This CDR3 comprises 15 residues. Germline V gives CDR1 MGHRA, CDR2 YSYEKL. Trimming took 4 bases from V and 6 from J; bases not matched to a gene: 4. This CDR3 is CASSPSGGAINEQFF. CDR3 nucleotide sequence: TGCGCCAGCAGCCCTAGCGGGGGGGCCATCAATGAGCAGTTCTTC.